Each of the 32 T cell receptor beta chains below was sequenced from the same sample in a study of blood T cells in healthy people across ages (dated by TCRdb to the mid-2010s). Library preparation was by 5' RACE. TCRdb lists the instrument as Illumina HiSeq 2500. A second PCR of about 7 to 12 cycles was run with a J-beta primer mix and a sample-barcoded 5' primer. TCRdb handled the public reads itself, with Q25 trimming in fastp and clone calling in MiXCR, and kept productive beta chains. When rows share a CDR3 protein, they turn into one entry using the most common DNA and genes. The sample table shows hundreds of thousands of distinct CDR3 sequences, and roughly three fifths are seen once. The ten largest clones add up to under 30% of the sample. The source material was blood. Receptors originate from a man aged 35 to 55 in good health.

This clonotype was found a few times. The V and J genes are TRBV5-1 and TRBJ2-7, with D possibly TRBD2 on 5 matching bases. The CDR3 runs 14 residues. The germline gives CDR1 SGHRS, CDR2 YFSETQ. V lost 6 bases and J lost 2, with 15 bases in between. CDR3 sequence (DNA): TGCGCCAGCATCAAGGATCCCGGGGCCTACGAGCAGTACTTC. Translated, it gives CASIKDPGAYEQYF.

This clonotype has more than one count but fewer than ten. This chain links TRBV3-1 with TRBJ2-1, with a weak D call TRBD1 (6 bases). Trimming shortened V by 0 bases and J by 14 bases, and 11 bases separated the two germline ends. Germline CDR1 is LGHDT and CDR2 is YNNKEL (reference sequence). The CDR3 extends over 12 amino acids. The CDR3 here is CASSQDLSGEFF. CDR3 DNA: TGTGCCAGCAGCCAAGACCTTTCAGGGGAGTTCTTC.

V usage is TRBV18 and J usage is TRBJ2-3, with no clear D. The CDR3 sequence is 14 residues long. The ends were cut back, 1 base at V and 3 bases at J, with 8 bases in the middle. CDR1 and CDR2 from the germline V gene are KGHSH and LQKENI. The CDR3 reads CASSPQHGTDTQYF. Written as DNA, the CDR3 is TGTGCCAGCTCACCACAGCACGGAACAGATACGCAGTATTTT.

The gene calls are TRBV9 and TRBJ2-3, with D tentatively TRBD2 (6 bases). V gave up 6 bases and J gave up 6 bases, with 17 bases separating them. The CDR3 covers 14 residues. The germline V gene has CDR1 SGDLS and CDR2 YYNGEE. The CDR3: CASTTGSGSDTQYF. The CDR3, as DNA: TGTGCCAGCACCACCGGCTCCGGGAGCGATACGCAGTATTTT.

V gene TRBV7-8 combines with J gene TRBJ1-2; no clear D gene. The germline V and J ends were trimmed by 4 bases and 5 bases, with 14 bases remaining between them. CDR3 length: 14 amino acids. Germline V gene sequence: CDR1 SGHVS, CDR2 FQNEAQ. The CDR3 is CASSSGIGEYGYTF. CDR3 nucleotides: TGTGCCAGCAGCTCGGGGATAGGCGAGTATGGCTACACCTTC. Variable domain in full (rest from reference TRBV7-8 and TRBJ1-2): GAGVSQSPRYKVAKRGQDVALRCDPISGHVSLFWYQQALGQGPEFLTYFQNEAQLDKSGLPSDRFFAERPEGSVSTLKIQRTQQEDSAVYLCASSSGIGEYGYTFGSGTRLTVV.

The rearrangement uses TRBV20-1 and TRBJ2-5; D is unclear. Per germline, CDR1 DFQATT and CDR2 SNEGSKA (reference sequence). The ends were cut back, 6 bases at V and 3 bases at J, with 20 bases in the middle. This CDR3 has 15 amino acids. The DNA for the CDR3 is TGCAGTGCAAAGTCAGGACGAACAACGGAAGAGACCCAGTACTTC. This gives the protein CSAKSGRTTEETQYF.

This rearrangement joins TRBV6-5 to TRBJ1-1; 10 positions match TRBD1. The V segment lost 0 bases and the J segment 5 bases; nucleotides outside the gene matches: 9. Germline-derived CDR1 and CDR2 are MNHEY and SVGAGI. The CDR3 has 17 amino acids. The CDR3 here is CASSYSMPTGGITEAFF. CDR3 DNA: TGTGCCAGCAGTTACTCGATGCCGACAGGGGGCATTACTGAAGCTTTCTTT.

This clonotype was counted a few times. This sequence joins TRBV7-2 and TRBJ2-7; D gene unclear. Between the trimmed V and J ends, which lost 3 bases and 7 bases, there was a span of 13 bases. Per germline, CDR1 SGHTA and CDR2 FQGNSA. CDR3 length equals 13 residues. The CDR3 DNA sequence: TGTGCCAGCAGCTTGGATGCCTACAATGAGCAGTACTTC. Its protein product is CASSLDAYNEQYF. Based on the CDR3 plus reference TRBV7-2 and TRBJ2-7, the full variable domain is GAGVSQSPSNKVTEKGKDVELRCDPISGHTALYWYRQSLGQGLEFLIYFQGNSAPDKSGLPSDRFSAERTGGSVSTLTIQRTQQEDSAVYLCASSLDAYNEQYFGPGTRLTVT.

V is TRBV3-1 and J is TRBJ1-1; 7 bases match TRBD1. The CDR3 is 15 residues long. V gave up 4 bases and J gave up 4 bases; unmatched junction bases: 9. Germline lookup yields CDR1 LGHDT and CDR2 YNNKEL (reference sequence). DNA for the CDR3: TGTGCCAGCAGCCTTCGGACAGGTATGAGCACTGAAGCTTTCTTT. Translating gives CASSLRTGMSTEAFF.

CDR3 sequence: CSAYSGTGGSDTQYF. The CDR3 nucleotides are TGCAGTGCTTATTCCGGGACAGGGGGATCAGATACGCAGTATTTT. This chain uses TRBV20-1 with TRBJ2-3; TRBD1 matches at 11 bases. This CDR3 has 15 residues. Germline V gives CDR1 DFQATT, CDR2 SNEGSKA (reference sequence). V shed 5 bases, J shed 4 bases, and the junction held 8 bases outside the gene matches.

This clonotype was counted between two and nine times. This chain joins TRBV7-2 and TRBJ1-2, with a possible D match to TRBD1 (5 bases). V was clipped by 1 base and J by 0 bases, with 9 bases between them. The CDR3 has 15 residues. Germline CDR1 reads SGHTA; CDR2 reads FQGNSA. This CDR3 is CASSLGQGPNYGYTF. CDR3 coding DNA: TGTGCCAGCAGCTTAGGGCAGGGACCTAACTATGGCTACACCTTC.

This clonotype occurred a few times. This chain joins TRBV27 and TRBJ1-2; D uncertain. CDR1 and CDR2 (germline): MNHEY, SMNVEV (reference sequence). Trimming removed 6 bases at V and 5 bases at J, with 10 bases between. This CDR3 has 12 residues. The chain's CDR3 is CASSRWGYGYTF. CDR3 DNA: TGTGCCAGCAGCCGTTGGGGTTATGGCTACACCTTC.

As regards this clonotype: Sequence at one end of the junction differs from germline and may be a read error. The genes are TRBV7-2 and TRBJ2-5; 14 bases align to TRBD2. Per the germline V gene, CDR1 is SGHTA and CDR2 is FQGNSA. This CDR3 contains 14 residues. The CDR3 protein is CASSAGLAGDEQYF. For the CDR3, the DNA is TGCGCCAGCAGCGCGGGACTAGCGGGGGATGAGCAGTACTTC.

The V call is TRBV20-1, the J call TRBJ2-7, with 16 bases lining up with TRBD2. The CDR3 contains 15 residues. From germline, CDR1 is DFQATT and CDR2 SNEGSKA (reference sequence). J was trimmed by 5 bases and V by 6 bases; bases with no gene match: 7. As DNA, the CDR3 is TGCAGTGCCGGGAGCGGGACTAGCGGGAGGGACGAGCAGTACTTC. Translating gives CSAGSGTSGRDEQYF.

The chain links TRBV20-1 to TRBJ2-1, with D tentatively TRBD2 (5 bases). The CDR3 consists of 13 residues. The V end lost 7 bases, the J end lost 1 base, and 11 bases lay between the germline ends. Germline V gives CDR1 DFQATT, CDR2 SNEGSKA (reference sequence). The CDR3 DNA reads TGCAGTGGGGAGACTATTTCCTACAATGAGCAGTTCTTC. Translated, it gives CSGETISYNEQFF.

The rearrangement links TRBV29-1 to TRBJ2-7; D possibly uses TRBD1 or TRBD2 (6 bases each). In germline, CDR1 is SQVTM, CDR2 ANQGSEA. The CDR3 is 14 residues long. Trimming took off 7 bases at V and 3 bases at J, with 19 bases between the two ends. The CDR3 bases are TGCAGCGCCCAAGGGGGGTCGGGATACTACGAGCAGTACTTC. Translated, it gives CSAQGGSGYYEQYF.

Many counts were recorded for this clonotype. The chain has TRBV7-2 and TRBJ2-7; a weak D match, TRBD1 (6 bases). The V and J ends lost 8 bases and 5 bases respectively, with 16 bases between them. Germline assignment: CDR1 SGHTA and CDR2 FQGNSA. This CDR3 has 13 residues. CDR3 sequence (DNA): TGTGCCAGCGAAGGGACAACACGCGACGAGCAGTACTTC. This gives the protein CASEGTTRDEQYF.

This clonotype was detected many times. A much bigger clone sits one base away, suggesting this may be a read error. The chain couples TRBV7-2 to TRBJ2-5, with D possibly TRBD2 on 6 matching bases. Trimming took 3 bases from V and 11 from J, leaving 19 bases between them. The length of the CDR3 is 14 residues. Germline CDR1 reads SGHTA; CDR2 reads FQGNSA. In DNA, the CDR3 is TGTGCCAGCAGCTTCGTGGGAGGCGAGGGTGAGCAGTACTTC. Translation: CASSFVGGEGEQYF.

The V gene is TRBV30, the J gene TRBJ1-5; D gene uncertain. V was pared by 3 bases and J by 4 bases, with 10 bases between. This CDR3 comprises 13 residues. Germline CDR1 and CDR2: GTSNPN and SVGIG (reference sequence). The CDR3 is CAWRTRGNQPQHF. DNA for the CDR3: TGTGCCTGGAGGACTCGGGGTAATCAGCCCCAGCATTTT.

The CDR3 sequence is CSVAGTGYNEQYF. Here the CDR3 DNA reads TGCAGCGTGGCTGGGACAGGTTACAATGAGCAGTACTTC. The rearrangement joins TRBV29-1 to TRBJ2-7; 8 positions match TRBD1. This CDR3 region has 13 residues. Germline-derived CDR1 and CDR2 are SQVTM and ANQGSEA. With 6 bases clipped from V and 7 bases from J, the junction kept 11 bases outside the gene matches.

This clonotype was counted a few times. V and J are TRBV27 and TRBJ1-2, with D perhaps TRBD1 (6 bases). This CDR3 region has 13 residues. Trimming pared 4 bases from V and 8 bases from J, leaving 14 bases between. The V gene's germline CDR1 is MNHEY and CDR2 SMNVEV (reference sequence). CDR3 amino acids: CASSSQGAEGYTF. CDR3 sequence (DNA): TGTGCCAGCAGTTCACAGGGAGCAGAGGGCTACACCTTC.

This rearrangement joins TRBV12-3 or TRBV12-4 to TRBJ1-1; maybe TRBD1 (5 bases). V lost 6 bases, J lost 7 bases, and 15 bases lay in between. The CDR3 has 13 residues. In DNA, the CDR3 is TGTGCCAGCAGAGCGTACAGGACCCTTGAAGCTTTCTTT. Its protein product is CASRAYRTLEAFF.

About this clonotype itself: One junction end does not reproduce the germline sequence, and a read error may be involved. This chain uses TRBV14 with TRBJ1-4, with 8 nucleotides matching TRBD1. The CDR3 sequence is 22 residues long. Looked up from germline, CDR1 is SGHDN and CDR2 is FVKESK. CDR3 nucleotide sequence: TGTGCCAGCAACCAAGGTCCAGGGGGCAGATACTGGCGGCGTCGAGCTAATGAAAAACTGTTTTTT. It translates to CASNQGPGGRYWRRRANEKLFF.

The J gene is TRBJ2-4, the V gene TRBV3-1; possible D gene TRBD1, 5 bases. The DNA end is more similar to TRBJ2-7, so the J call may be wrong. Germline V CDR1 and CDR2: LGHDT, YNNKEL (reference sequence). The CDR3 contains 15 residues. CDR3 residues: CASSQEQAWGSEQYF. The CDR3 nucleotides read TGTGCCAGCAGCCAAGAGCAGGCCTGGGGCTCCGAGCAGTACTTC.

CDR3 DNA sequence: TGTGCCAGCTCACTGGGACAGGGGGCTAATGGCTACACCTTC. The encoded protein is CASSLGQGANGYTF. The genes are TRBV18 and TRBJ1-2; 12 bases are shared with TRBD1. Germline V gives CDR1 KGHSH, CDR2 LQKENI. This CDR3 is 14 amino acids long. The V gene end was trimmed by 4 bases and the J gene end by 6 bases; junction bases not matched to a gene: 3.

The chain employs TRBV28 and TRBJ2-5, with D possibly matching TRBD1 (6 bases). The J call may be faulty, since TRBJ2-7 better matches the DNA end. CDR3 length: 14 residues. Germline CDR1 reads MDHEN; CDR2 reads SYDVKM. The CDR3 here is CASSGGQLVAEQYF. The CDR3 DNA reads as TGTGCCAGCAGTGGGGGACAATTGGTCGCCGAGCAGTACTTC.

The V call is TRBV5-6, the J call TRBJ2-7, with 10 bases fitting TRBD1. V shed 4 bases and J 4 bases; nucleotides not matched to a gene: 8. This CDR3 comprises 15 residues. Germline V lookup: CDR1 SGHDT, CDR2 YYEEEE. The CDR3 DNA sequence: TGTGCCAGCAGCGTAGCGGGACAGGGGCTTTACGAGCAGTACTTC. This translates into CASSVAGQGLYEQYF. The full variable domain, with the rest looked up from reference TRBV5-6 and TRBJ2-7, is DAGVTQSPTHLIKTRGQQVTLRCSPKSGHDTVSWYQQALGQGPQFIFQYYEEEERQRGNFPDRFSGHQFPNYSSELNVNALLLGDSALYLCASSVAGQGLYEQYFGPGTRLTVT.

J is TRBJ1-2 and V is TRBV28; D gene unclear. The CDR3 is 14 amino acids. CDR1 and CDR2 (germline): MDHEN, SYDVKM. Trimming shortened V by 5 bases and J by 5 bases, and 15 bases separated the two germline ends. CDR3 residues: CASSPVAAVYGYTF. DNA of the CDR3: TGTGCCAGCAGTCCAGTCGCGGCGGTTTATGGCTACACCTTC.

This chain connects TRBV6-2 or TRBV6-3 to TRBJ2-7; TRBD2 matches 9 bases. The germline V gene has CDR1 MNHEY and CDR2 SVGEGT. V lost 10 bases to trimming and J lost 4 bases; unmatched junction nucleotides: 8. The CDR3 has 13 amino acids. The CDR3: CATTGSGRYEQYF. The CDR3, as DNA: TGTGCCACTACCGGGAGCGGGAGGTACGAGCAGTACTTC.

The sample holds a few counts of this clonotype. This chain joins TRBV5-1 and TRBJ2-5; the D is unclear. V was clipped by 2 bases and J by 2 bases, with 13 bases between them. Per the germline V gene, CDR1 is SGHRS and CDR2 is YFSETQ. The CDR3 spans 15 residues. The chain's CDR3 is CASSFLHEVQETQYF. The CDR3 nucleotides are TGCGCCAGCAGCTTTTTGCACGAGGTGCAAGAGACCCAGTACTTC.

The chain is built from TRBV3-1 and TRBJ2-4; possibly TRBD1 for D (6 bases). The DNA matches TRBJ2-7 better at its end, which makes the J call doubtful. The V gene's germline CDR1 is LGHDT and CDR2 YNNKEL (reference sequence). This CDR3 spans 15 amino acids. DNA for the CDR3: TGTGCCAGCAGCCTGTCCGGGACACCAACCTACGAGCAGTACTTC. This encodes CASSLSGTPTYEQYF.

Points on this clonotype: At one boundary the junction diverges from the germline segment, which might be a read error. The chain links TRBV12-3 or TRBV12-4 to TRBJ2-7, with D perhaps TRBD2 (5 bases). This CDR3 contains 16 residues. CDR3 in amino acids: CAGSFLGAGSYNEQYF. The CDR3 DNA reads TGTGCCGGCAGTTTCCTGGGCGCGGGTTCCTACAATGAGCAGTACTTC.